This TCR beta chain was captured in a study of cytomegalovirus exposure and HLA in healthy donors. Study outcomes and limitations: Altogether, some 170 TCR beta chains were recorded as cytomegalovirus-associated. The finding came from a later analysis; first-cohort TCR clusters tended to co-occur in the 130 or so validation repertoires. Most observed TCR sequences were rare, whereas some public TCRs were detected in many donors. A few chains linked to CMV were shown in vitro to be specific for CMV antigens.

This table comes from immunoSEQ multiplex PCR, and its TCRdb copy is limited to in-frame clones, with some not included. The repertoire holds over 75,000 clones, just over 90% seen once, with 2% to 2.5% in the top ten. As for this clone: As yet, its antigen is unknown.

The CDR3 loop spans 15 amino acids. CDR1 is MNHNY and CDR2 is SVGAGI in the germline V gene (reference sequence). V was clipped by 6 bases and J by 4 bases; unmatched bases: 6. The receptor was derived from a man aged 25-45 years in good health and CMV-seronegative. V gene TRBV6-6 combines with J gene TRBJ2-5; 12 bases fit TRBD2. Sequenced input: PBMCs. This CDR3 is CASRRLAGATETQYF. The CDR3 bases are TGTGCCAGCAGAAGACTAGCGGGAGCGACAGAGACCCAGTACTTC.